The present T cell receptor beta chain was sequenced within a study of blood T cell repertoires in COVID-19. This clone was found a few times. V gave up 3 bases and J gave up 4 bases, with 10 bases separating them. The CDR3 loop spans 13 amino acids. Germline V lookup: CDR1 SGHRS, CDR2 YFSETQ. The assay was immunoSEQ multiplex PCR, and TCRdb's table has in-frame clones only and misses some. The table records some 120,000 clones, over 75% of them present only once. The sequence derives from a man aged 55-75 years with acute or convalescent COVID-19. The sample consisted of peripheral blood. This chain uses TRBV5-1 with TRBJ1-2; D not resolved. CDR3 sequence reads: CASSSGLVYGYTF. The CDR3, as DNA: TGCGCCAGCAGCTCAGGCCTTGTCTATGGCTACACCTTC.